One and the same sample provided the 31 T cell receptor beta chains below, sequenced in a study of identical twins. MiXCR, applied by TCRdb to the 5' RACE reads, yields one record per CDR3 protein. This sample has roughly 770,000 distinct CDR3 sequences, with 15% to 20% found just once. These data were also filed under a second study, of T cells expressing NK-cell markers.

Sequenced sample: PBMCs. These receptors were obtained from a woman in her late teens or twenties in good health.

Here the CDR3 reads CASSLREGIFSEQYF. Written as DNA, the CDR3 is TGTGCCAGCAGCTTACGTGAGGGGATTTTCTCCGAGCAGTACTTC. The V call is TRBV11-2, the J call TRBJ2-7; possibly TRBD1 or TRBD2 for D (5 bases each). Germline CDR1 reads SGHAT; CDR2 reads FQNNGV. The V and J ends lost 2 bases and 6 bases respectively, with 17 bases between them. The CDR3 spans 15 residues.

There are a few counts of this clonotype. The chain recombines TRBV20-1 with TRBJ1-2; D uncertain. Trimming took 3 bases from V and 8 from J, leaving 13 bases between them. CDR1 and CDR2 (germline): DFQATT, SNEGSKA (reference sequence). There are 12 residues in the CDR3. The CDR3 reads CSASDPGRGYTF. The CDR3 coding sequence is TGCAGTGCTAGTGATCCCGGTCGAGGCTACACCTTC.

The sample holds a few counts of this clonotype. This chain links TRBV12-3 or TRBV12-4 with TRBJ2-3; TRBD2 agrees at 7 bases. The length of the CDR3 is 16 residues. Trimming took 2 bases from V and 1 from J; bases not matched to a gene: 6. The DNA of the CDR3 is TGTGCCAGCAGTTTAAGGACGGGGGGTCGCACAGATACGCAGTATTTT. This gives the protein CASSLRTGGRTDTQYF.

In its sample, this clonotype was seen many times. The J gene is TRBJ1-3, the V gene TRBV12-3 or TRBV12-4; D unclear. This CDR3 has 13 amino acids. V dropped 5 bases and J dropped 3 bases, with 8 bases sitting between them. CDR3 protein: CASSPRLGNTIYF. The CDR3 DNA reads as TGTGCCAGCAGTCCAAGACTTGGAAACACCATATATTTT.

There are many counts of this clonotype. The V call is TRBV6-5, the J call TRBJ2-3; TRBD1 agrees at 7 bases. Per germline, CDR1 MNHEY and CDR2 SVGAGI. The J segment lost 4 bases and the V segment lost 0 bases, leaving 1 base of the junction unmatched. The CDR3 totals 14 residues. The CDR3 is CASSYSGGADTQYF. CDR3 in DNA: TGTGCCAGCAGTTACTCAGGGGGCGCAGATACGCAGTATTTT.

The chain couples TRBV21-1 to TRBJ2-7; whether TRBD1, the table's D call, matches the DNA was not checked. TRBV21-1 is a recognized pseudogene. The CDR3 runs 15 residues. The CDR3: CASSEQDPSSYEQYF. As DNA, the CDR3 is TGTGCCAGCAGTGAACAGGACCCGAGCTCCTACGAGCAGTACTTC.

This chain joins TRBV3-1 and TRBJ2-1, with TRBD1 matching over 8 bases. CDR3 size: 15 residues. Per the germline V gene, CDR1 is LGHDT and CDR2 is YNNKEL (reference sequence). V lost 6 bases and J lost 9; bases outside the gene matches: 13. CDR3 protein: CASRKAGQAGSEQFF. DNA of the CDR3: TGTGCCAGCAGAAAGGCGGGACAGGCAGGAAGTGAGCAGTTCTTC.

CDR3 region: CSARDAGANRNEAFF. The CDR3, as DNA: TGCAGTGCTAGAGATGCAGGGGCGAATCGTAATGAAGCTTTCTTT. The rearrangement links TRBV20-1 to TRBJ1-1; a possible D gene is TRBD1 (6 bases). Germline CDR1 is DFQATT and CDR2 is SNEGSKA (reference sequence). The CDR3 spans 15 residues. Trimming removed 0 bases from V and 7 bases from J, with 18 bases in between.

This clonotype has only a few counts. The chain couples TRBV5-1 to TRBJ2-7; 8 bases match TRBD2. Germline assignment: CDR1 SGHRS and CDR2 YFSETQ. The V segment lost 4 bases and the J segment 4 bases; nucleotides outside the gene matches: 4. There are 13 residues in the CDR3. The CDR3 coding sequence is TGCGCCAGCAGCGGAGCGGGAGTTTACGAGCAGTACTTC. Encoded protein: CASSGAGVYEQYF.

The chain links TRBV9 to TRBJ2-7, with 12 bases that match TRBD1. V gave up 0 bases and J gave up 5 bases; unmatched junction bases: 3. Germline CDR1 and CDR2: SGDLS and YYNGEE. This CDR3 contains 15 residues. CDR3: CASSVAGDRGHEQYF. The DNA of the CDR3 is TGTGCCAGCAGCGTAGCGGGGGACAGGGGGCACGAGCAGTACTTC.

This clonotype has only a few counts. This chain uses TRBV5-1 with TRBJ2-1, with 11 positions matching TRBD2. V dropped 0 bases and J dropped 4; count of bases not matched to a gene: 3. This CDR3 contains 16 residues. Germline assignment: CDR1 SGHRS and CDR2 YFSETQ. The CDR3 bases are TGCGCCAGCAGCTTGGGTCGACTAGCGGGGTACAATGAGCAGTTCTTC. Translated, it gives CASSLGRLAGYNEQFF.

V usage is TRBV5-1 and J usage is TRBJ1-1; a weak D match, TRBD1 (6 bases). The V end lost 2 bases, the J end lost 2 bases, and 13 bases lay between the germline ends. The CDR3 length is 15 residues. In germline, CDR1 is SGHRS, CDR2 YFSETQ. CDR3 residues: CASSFTGIGNTEAFF. The CDR3 nucleotides are TGCGCCAGCAGCTTTACAGGGATAGGAAACACTGAAGCTTTCTTT.

This clonotype turned up a few times. The chain couples TRBV14 to TRBJ2-1; a possible D gene is TRBD2 (6 bases). V was cut by 2 bases and J by 3 bases, with 14 bases left in between. CDR1 SGHDN and CDR2 FVKESK come from the germline V gene. The CDR3 length is 16 residues. In nucleotides, the CDR3 is TGTGCCAGCAGCCAACCTGGGACTGCCCGCTACAATGAGCAGTTCTTC. It is translated as CASSQPGTARYNEQFF.

This clonotype was observed a handful of times. The chain joins TRBV20-1 to TRBJ2-7; D unclear. V was trimmed by 3 bases and J by 5 bases, leaving 11 bases between them. CDR1 and CDR2 (germline): DFQATT, SNEGSKA (reference sequence). CDR3 size: 12 residues. CDR3 residues: CSASTSSDEQYF. Here the CDR3 DNA reads TGCAGTGCTAGTACGTCCAGCGACGAGCAGTACTTC.

This clonotype was observed a handful of times. The genes are TRBV12-5 and TRBJ2-5; 8 bases map to TRBD1. Germline V gene sequence: CDR1 LGHNT, CDR2 FRNRAP. CDR3 length: 17 amino acids. J gave up 5 bases and V 5 bases, and 16 bases lay outside the gene matches. This chain's CDR3 is CASGDDPPDRVRETQYF. The CDR3 DNA reads TGTGCTAGTGGTGACGATCCTCCGGACAGGGTGCGGGAGACCCAGTACTTC.

This clonotype was counted between two and nine times. The chain carries TRBV14 and TRBJ1-1; 9 bases align to TRBD1. The germline gives CDR1 SGHDN, CDR2 FVKESK. The CDR3 loop spans 14 amino acids. The J segment lost 5 bases and the V segment lost 4 bases, leaving 5 bases of the junction unmatched. The chain's CDR3 is CASSPRDRVTEAFF. The CDR3 DNA reads TGTGCCAGCAGCCCGCGGGACAGGGTAACTGAAGCTTTCTTT.

There are many counts of this clonotype. The gene calls are TRBV29-1 and TRBJ2-3, with 14 bases identical to TRBD2. With 2 bases clipped from V and 0 bases from J, the junction kept 13 bases outside the gene matches. The CDR3 sequence is 20 residues long. The V gene's germline CDR1 is SQVTM and CDR2 ANQGSEA. CDR3 in amino acids: CSVEWWGTSGSQPSTDTQYF. DNA of the CDR3: TGCAGCGTTGAATGGTGGGGGACTAGCGGGAGCCAACCAAGCACAGATACGCAGTATTTT.

In its sample, this clonotype was seen a few times. The rearrangement joins TRBV7-9 to TRBJ1-1, with D perhaps TRBD1 (6 bases). The CDR3 is 14 residues long. CDR1 is SEHNR and CDR2 is FQNEAQ in the germline V gene (reference sequence). The ends were cut back, 2 bases at V and 5 bases at J, with 12 bases in the middle. The CDR3 loop reads CASSLPEGGTEAFF. CDR3 DNA: TGTGCCAGCAGCTTACCGGAGGGGGGGACTGAAGCTTTCTTT.

This sequence joins TRBV20-1 and TRBJ1-1; D is unclear. From germline, CDR1 is DFQATT and CDR2 SNEGSKA (reference sequence). The CDR3 has 15 amino acids. The germline V and J ends were trimmed by 1 base and 0 bases, with 12 bases remaining between them. The CDR3 loop reads CSARGNPGMNTEAFF. The CDR3, as DNA: TGCAGTGCTAGAGGCAATCCGGGAATGAACACTGAAGCTTTCTTT.

This chain joins TRBV10-3 and TRBJ2-7; D is undetermined. CDR3 length: 11 residues. Trimming stripped 11 bases from V and 3 bases from J, with 11 bases between. The germline gives CDR1 ENHRY, CDR2 SYGVKD. CDR3 region: CAPRAYYEQYF. The DNA for the CDR3 is TGTGCCCCCCGGGCTTACTACGAGCAGTACTTC.

The chain employs TRBV20-1 and TRBJ2-3, with 9 bases aligning to TRBD2. Germline assignment: CDR1 DFQATT and CDR2 SNEGSKA (reference sequence). This CDR3 spans 15 amino acids. CDR3 bases: TGCAGCGCGGGACGCGGCGGGGGGGCCACAGATACGCAGTATTTT. This encodes CSAGRGGGATDTQYF.

This rearrangement joins TRBV20-1 to TRBJ2-3; D may be TRBD1 (6 bases). The CDR3 is made up of 12 amino acids. The V and J ends lost 8 bases and 5 bases respectively, with 14 bases between them. CDR1 and CDR2 (germline): DFQATT, SNEGSKA (reference sequence). This chain's CDR3 is CSLNRVGDTQYF. The CDR3 bases are TGCAGTCTCAACAGGGTGGGAGATACGCAGTATTTT.

The chain is built from TRBV6-2 or TRBV6-3 and TRBJ2-1; D is uncertain. The CDR3 loop spans 17 amino acids. The V end was cut by 0 bases, the J end by 0 bases, with 12 bases between. Germline V lookup: CDR1 MNHEY, CDR2 SVGEGT. Here the CDR3 reads CASSYSRTRSSYNEQFF. Here the CDR3 DNA reads TGTGCCAGCAGTTACTCCCGGACGAGAAGCTCCTACAATGAGCAGTTCTTC.

This clonotype was detected only once. CDR3 sequence (DNA): TGTGCCATCAGTGGACTAGAGAGCTCCTACAATGAGCAGTTCTTC. It yields the protein CAISGLESSYNEQFF. The chain is built from TRBV10-3 and TRBJ2-1; weak D call: TRBD2 (6 bases). The CDR3 runs to 15 residues. Per germline, CDR1 ENHRY and CDR2 SYGVKD. With 4 bases removed from V and 0 bases from J, the gap between germline ends came to 10 bases.

The rearrangement uses TRBV6-2 or TRBV6-3 and TRBJ2-1; TRBD2 matches 8 bases. Germline-derived CDR1 and CDR2 are MNHEY and SVGEGT. The CDR3 consists of 16 residues. V lost 4 bases, J lost 10 bases, and 15 bases stayed unmatched. CDR3 in DNA: TGTGCCAGCAGTTCCCTAGTAGCGGGAAGTAAGAGAGAGCAGTTCTTC. It specifies CASSSLVAGSKREQFF.

This clonotype was detected only a few times. CDR3 sequence (DNA): TGTGCCACCAGCAGAGATCTAGAGACCCAGTACTTC. Amino acids: CATSRDLETQYF. J is TRBJ2-5 and V is TRBV15; D gene unclear. From germline, CDR1 is LNHNV and CDR2 YYDKDF (reference sequence). Trimming cost V 0 bases and J 4 bases, with 3 bases left between them. The CDR3 covers 12 residues.

This clonotype was observed a handful of times. The rearrangement links TRBV5-6 to TRBJ1-6; D ambiguous. Trimming removed 1 base from V and 8 bases from J, with 13 bases in between. The CDR3 sequence is 15 residues long. The germline V gene has CDR1 SGHDT and CDR2 YYEEEE. The CDR3 reads CASSLSPGVDSPLHF. The DNA of the CDR3 is TGTGCCAGCAGCTTGAGCCCAGGAGTAGATTCACCCCTCCACTTT.

V and J are TRBV20-1 and TRBJ2-1; TRBD2 agrees at 8 bases. The junction had 4 bases not matched to a gene; V was cut back by 2 bases and J by 7 bases. The germline gives CDR1 DFQATT, CDR2 SNEGSKA (reference sequence). This CDR3 contains 13 residues. CDR3 region: CSARSTSVNEQFF. The DNA for the CDR3 is TGCAGTGCTAGATCGACTAGCGTTAATGAGCAGTTCTTC.

This clonotype has a handful of counts. The rearrangement links TRBV10-3 to TRBJ1-1; TRBD1 is a possible D gene (6 bases). The length of the CDR3 is 13 residues. V lost 6 bases, J lost 3 bases, and 11 bases lay in between. Germline-derived CDR1 and CDR2 are ENHRY and SYGVKD. CDR3 DNA: TGTGCCATCAGGTGGACAGTTGACACTGAAGCTTTCTTT. Translated: CAIRWTVDTEAFF.

This clonotype was counted ten times or more. A read error may account for a junction end that differs from germline. J is TRBJ1-1 and V is TRBV7-2, with D perhaps matching TRBD1 (6 bases). The CDR3 extends over 14 amino acids. The germline gives CDR1 SGHTA, CDR2 FQGNSA. In DNA form, the CDR3 reads TGCGCCAGCAGCCTGTGGACAGCGAACACTGAAGCTTTCTTT. Amino acids: CASSLWTANTEAFF.

This clonotype was seen a few times. The CDR3 DNA reads as TGCAGTGCCGTGGACAGACGAGGATCACCCCTCCACTTT. Translating gives CSAVDRRGSPLHF. The rearrangement links TRBV20-1 to TRBJ1-6, with a possible D match to TRBD1 (6 bases). Germline V lookup: CDR1 DFQATT, CDR2 SNEGSKA (reference sequence). Trimming took 6 bases from V and 10 from J, leaving 16 bases between them. The CDR3 covers 13 residues.